This T cell receptor (beta chain) was profiled in a study of memory CD4+ T cells and cytomegalovirus serostatus. V dropped 6 bases and J dropped 3 bases, with 8 bases sitting between them. CDR3 length: 11 amino acids. Germline values: CDR1 SQVTM, CDR2 ANQGSEA. Some clones are missing from TCRdb's copy, which holds only in-frame ones; the method was immunoSEQ multiplex PCR. In the table there are 40,000 to 55,000 clones, about four fifths of which are singletons. The sort gate was single viable CD3+CD4+CD8-CD45RO+ cells for memory CD4+ T cells. The chain links TRBV29-1 to TRBJ1-1; perhaps TRBD1 as D (5 bases). The source material was memory CD4+ T cells from blood. The source of this sequence is an adult in good health and CMV-seronegative. The CDR3 sequence: CSVGVDTEAFF. In DNA form, the CDR3 reads TGCAGCGTAGGGGTTGACACTGAAGCTTTCTTT. The variable domain in full, completed from reference TRBV29-1 and TRBJ1-1, reads SAVISQKPSRDICQRGTSLTIQCQVDSQVTMMFWYRQQPGQSLTLIATANQGSEATYESGFVIDKFPISRPNLTFSTLTVSNMSPEDSSIYLCSVGVDTEAFFGQGTRLTVV.